This TCR beta chain was identified during a study of blood T cells in healthy people across ages. The authors ran a second PCR of 7 to 11 cycles using a sample-barcoded 5' primer and a J-beta primer mix. One entry per CDR3 protein, called by TCRdb with MiXCR from the 5' RACE reads. This sample carries about 1.6 million distinct CDR3 sequences, 30% to 35% of them seen once, and the ten largest clones take around 10%. This sequence was found in a woman aged 25 to 39 in good health. The sample consisted of blood.

The CDR3 DNA reads TGCGCCAGCAGCCAAGCCATGGGGGGGGATACGCAGTATTTT. It is translated as CASSQAMGGDTQYF. This chain joins TRBV4-1 and TRBJ2-3; TRBD2 matches 7 bases. Trimming removed 1 base from V and 6 bases from J; junction bases left unmatched: 4. Germline V lookup: CDR1 MGHRA, CDR2 YSYEKL. The CDR3 runs 14 residues.